The present T cell receptor beta chain was sequenced within a study of HIV-infected patients and healthy controls. Germline trimming cut 3 bases from V and 6 bases from J; bases unmatched to any gene: 9. Germline-derived CDR1 and CDR2 are LGHNA and YNFKEQ. The CDR3 consists of 16 residues. The repertoire came from unfractionated whole blood and reflected all unsorted peripheral T cells. About 540 ng RNA was reverse transcribed with alpha and beta constant-region primers. Using multiplexing indices, alpha and beta chain libraries were generated apart by chain-specific third strand synthesis. All rearrangements within a chain used one primer pair; cDNA molecules carried barcodes. TCRdb itself ran the 5' RACE reads through MiXCR, one entry per CDR3 protein. The data contain nearly 25,000 distinct CDR3 sequences, about 8.7% of them seen just once; the ten biggest clones take up roughly 4.3%.

The rearrangement links TRBV4-2 to TRBJ2-2, with 8 bases fitting TRBD2. The source of this sequence is an adult in good health. The sample taken for sequencing was blood. For the CDR3, the DNA is TGTGCCAGCAGCCAGAGAACTAGCGGATCGTCCGGGGAGCTGTTTTTT. This gives the protein CASSQRTSGSSGELFF.